The sample holds many counts of the clone carrying this T cell receptor (beta chain). Its antigen remains unidentified. Clinicians diagnosed patients from clinical symptoms, serum thyroxine and TRAb, thyroid ultrasound and orbital computed tomography. Extraction of PBMCs used 8.5 to 10 ml of fresh peripheral blood. From RNA transcripts, TCR beta CDR3 regions were amplified. Carried out on the TCR CDR3, a first-round RT-PCR used the HTBI primer set. One entry per CDR3 protein, called by TCRdb with MiXCR from the multiplex PCR reads. The sample yields around 490,000 distinct CDR3 sequences, nearly 20% seen once. This entry comes from a study of T cells in Graves' hyperthyroidism and ophthalmopathy. Study-wide results and caveats: Ophthalmopathy onset followed model prediction by a median approximately 6.2 months.

The CDR3 spans 15 residues. The V gene lost 1 base and the J gene lost 7 bases, with 15 bases spanning the gap. CDR1 and CDR2 from the germline V gene are SGHRS and YFSETQ. The chain combines TRBV5-1 with TRBJ2-1; possibly TRBD1 for D (5 bases). The sample was blood. This TCR was sampled from a man aged 40-50 years with Graves' ophthalmopathy. DNA for the CDR3: TGCGCCAGCAGCTTGCTTCGGACACCCACGAATGAGCAGTTCTTC. Its protein product is CASSLLRTPTNEQFF.